One T cell receptor (beta chain) is described in this entry. Its antigen is still unknown. At one of its ends the junction is not consistent with the germline gene, which may arise from a read error. This entry comes from a study of graft-versus-host responses after intestinal transplantation (dated by TCRdb to about 2021). Describing the broader study: The transplants that recipients received were multivisceral, liver-intestinal, or isolated intestinal. All recipients received anti-thymocyte globulin induction followed by maintenance tacrolimus and steroids for around 3 years. Graft-versus-host and host-versus-graft alloreactive T cell clones were tracked in the graft, circulation and bone marrow after intestinal transplantation using bulk TCR-beta CDR3 sequencing. Alloreactive clones were identified by sequencing pre-transplant mixed lymphocyte reaction products and comparing them with unstimulated pre-transplant donor and recipient T cells. The cohort enrolled approximately 24 intestinal transplant recipients including one retransplant, and a few patients lacking pretransplant specimens were excluded. A peak of at least 4% donor T cells among recipient peripheral blood mononuclear cells was the definition used for donor T cell macrochimerism. Rather than being sequenced by the commercial service, samples from a few later patients were sequenced in-house on an Illumina MiSeq and processed with MiXCR. Overall results and qualifications from the work: The conclusions were limited by the relatively low number and heterogeneity of the intestinal transplant patients. High GvH to HvG T cell clonal ratios were observed in the allografts of patients with donor T cell macrochimerism. Peak levels of circulating GvH clones were associated with declines in HvG clones early after transplant. GvH clones were detected in recipient bone marrow, and some of these GvH clones were observed earlier in ileal mucosa or blood, consistent with an intestinal mucosal origin.

Dithiothreitol, EDTA incubations and collagenase D digestion were used to isolate intraepithelial and lamina propria lymphocytes from graft specimens. Serial intestinal graft biopsy specimens collected up to 600 days after transplant underwent bulk TCR-beta sequencing. Sequences DFQATT (CDR1) and SNEGSKA (CDR2) are obtained from the germline V gene (reference sequence). The CDR3 sequence holds 11 residues, the cysteine and phenylalanine included. Just the 33-base CDR3 DNA is kept, in frame starting at base 1. The library was built by means of the immunoSEQ multiplex PCR assay. High-throughput TCR-beta CDR3 sequencing of genomic DNA from most patients was performed by Adaptive Biotechnologies. The authors' analysis ran thus. Adaptive's ImmunoSEQ software was the source of the TCR sequencing data for 18 patients, while three other patients were processed with MiXCR and VDJtools. CDR3 nucleotide sequences shared between donor and recipient were removed because the origin of such sequences could not be assigned. To count as alloreactive, a clone needed at least 2-fold expansion over unstimulated cells and a minimum CFSE-low frequency of 0.002% (template counts) or 0.001% (read counts). Clones were considered mappable if detected in sequenced pre-transplant spleen, lymph node, or MLR CFSE-low populations of the donor or recipient. Cumulative frequency of alloreactive clones was calculated as a percentage of all sequences weighted by copy number. TCRdb carries this immuneACCESS record with in-frame sequences only. Its versions omit some clonotypes, under half of them owing to an unresolved V gene in the studies checked, with the rest unexplained. Clonal size and the V and J genes are those of that table, whereas D and trimming came from the DNA. The sample table contains over 3,500 clones; only one count was recorded for about 80% of them. The ten largest clonotypes hold 7.2% of the sample.

Rearrangement joined TRBV20-1 to TRBJ2-7; the D gene cannot be resolved reliably. The input for sequencing was ileum tissue, taken 9 days after transplant. The origin of this receptor is a human patient who received an intestinal transplant, so some T cells may come from the graft donor. The CDR3 amino acid sequence is: CSAGDVYEQYF. The bases read TGCAGTGCTGGAGATGTATACGAGCAGTACTTC.